The present T cell receptor beta chain was sequenced within a study of cytomegalovirus exposure and HLA in healthy donors. Study-wide results and caveats: Sequencing likely generated an artifact that appeared as a cluster of highly shared sequence variants. CMV serostatus was the sole immune exposure data available.

A multiplex PCR was run with 60 Vbeta primers and 13 Jbeta primers. TCRdb's copy holds only in-frame clones and misses some; the assay was immunoSEQ multiplex PCR. The sample contains about 120,000 clones, 55% to 65% of which appear only once. This CDR3 region has 14 residues. Germline V CDR1 and CDR2: SGHVS, FQNEAQ. Trimming stripped 1 base from V and 1 base from J, with 5 bases between. Only one count was recorded for this clone. The antigen is undetermined. The sequence derives from a middle-aged man in good health and CMV-seropositive. The specimen was PBMCs. The chain links TRBV7-8 to TRBJ1-3; no clear D. This CDR3 is CASSLDLSGNTIYF. CDR3 bases: TGTGCCAGCAGCTTAGACCTATCTGGAAACACCATATATTTT. Looking up the rest from reference TRBV7-8 and TRBJ1-3 gives the full variable domain: GAGVSQSPRYKVAKRGQDVALRCDPISGHVSLFWYQQALGQGPEFLTYFQNEAQLDKSGLPSDRFFAERPEGSVSTLKIQRTQQEDSAVYLCASSLDLSGNTIYFGEGSWLTVV.